The 8 T cell receptor beta chains listed next were all sequenced from one sample in a study of CD8+CD57+ T cells in acquired aplastic anemia. TCR beta VDJ and CDR3 profiling used genomic DNA as template. TCRdb passed the reads through MiXCR, listing each CDR3 protein once. Seen here are some 200,000 distinct CDR3 sequences, under 65% observed once, and the top ten hold around 28%. What was sequenced was sorted CD4+, CD8+, or CD8+CD57+ T cells (not recorded which) from PBMCs. These receptors came from a human donor in good health.

This sequence joins TRBV11-1 and TRBJ2-7; 8 nucleotides match TRBD1. The CDR3 is 13 residues long. Germline assignment: CDR1 SGHAT and CDR2 FQDESV (reference sequence). J was trimmed by 7 bases and V by 2 bases; bases with no gene match: 4. Here the CDR3 reads CASSLIRGQEQYF. CDR3 sequence (DNA): TGTGCCAGCAGCTTAATCAGGGGGCAGGAGCAGTACTTC.

The rearrangement joins TRBV7-9 to TRBJ2-7; D gene ambiguous. The germline CDR1 and CDR2 sequences are SEHNR and FQNEAQ (reference sequence). The V end lost 5 bases, the J end lost 2 bases, and 22 bases lay between the germline ends. The CDR3 contains 17 residues. CDR3 in DNA: TGTGCCAGCAGCCAAGCTACAAGACCTACCTCAACCTACGAGCAGTACTTC. It encodes CASSQATRPTSTYEQYF.

The table lists this clonotype with many counts. The genes are TRBV14 and TRBJ2-7, with D perhaps TRBD2 (6 bases). V was shortened by 1 base and J by 4 bases, with 14 bases between the two germline ends. The CDR3 consists of 15 residues. CDR1 is SGHDN, CDR2 FVKESK, per germline. CDR3 bases: TGTGCCAGCAGCCAAGTGGCTAGCGAGTGGTACGAGCAGTACTTC. This gives the protein CASSQVASEWYEQYF.

This chain connects TRBV7-8 to TRBJ2-7; 15 nucleotides agree with TRBD2. V was clipped by 3 bases and J by 5 bases; unmatched bases: 8. This CDR3 spans 17 amino acids. Germline lookup yields CDR1 SGHVS and CDR2 FQNEAQ. The CDR3 sequence is CASSFRGTSGRKDEQYF. Written as DNA, the CDR3 is TGTGCCAGCAGCTTTAGGGGGACTAGCGGGAGGAAGGACGAGCAGTACTTC.

This clonotype was recorded many times. This chain connects TRBV2 to TRBJ2-3; TRBD1 matches 10 bases. Germline assignment: CDR1 SNHLY and CDR2 FYNNEI. With V trimmed by 8 bases and J by 6 bases, 11 bases remained unmatched. There are 15 residues in the CDR3. The CDR3 coding sequence is TGTGCCAGCGGCTGGGGACAGGGGAGTCGGGATACGCAGTATTTT. Amino acid sequence: CASGWGQGSRDTQYF.

The chain joins TRBV7-6 to TRBJ2-7; the D gene is possibly TRBD1 (6 bases). The V gene's germline CDR1 is SGHVS and CDR2 FNYEAQ. The V gene lost 2 bases and the J gene lost 6 bases, with 17 bases spanning the gap. The CDR3 totals 15 residues. CDR3 loop: CASSLMARGSGEQYF. The CDR3 coding sequence is TGTGCCAGCAGCTTAATGGCCAGGGGATCTGGCGAGCAGTACTTC.

The genes are TRBV7-9 and TRBJ1-1; D perhaps matches TRBD1 (6 bases). Germline V gene sequence: CDR1 SEHNR, CDR2 FQNEAQ (reference sequence). CDR3 size: 16 residues. Trimming left V 5 bases short and J 5 bases short, with 21 bases between. This CDR3 reads CASSPWGAQGLTEAFF. In DNA, the CDR3 is TGTGCCAGCAGCCCTTGGGGGGCACAGGGTTTGACTGAAGCTTTCTTT.

The chain is built from TRBV2 and TRBJ2-7; 7 positions match TRBD1. The junction had 14 bases not matched to a gene; V was cut back by 6 bases and J by 12 bases. CDR3 size: 13 residues. Germline V CDR1 and CDR2: SNHLY, FYNNEI. CDR3 nucleotides: TGTGCCAGCAGCCTCGGGACAGACAATCCCTCGTACTTC. Protein product: CASSLGTDNPSYF. Full variable domain (rest looked up from reference TRBV2 and TRBJ2-7): EPEVTQTPSHQVTQMGQEVILRCVPISNHLYFYWYRQILGQKVEFLVSFYNNEISEKSEIFDDQFSVERPDGSNFTLKIRSTKLEDSAMYFCASSLGTDNPSYFGPGTRLTVT.